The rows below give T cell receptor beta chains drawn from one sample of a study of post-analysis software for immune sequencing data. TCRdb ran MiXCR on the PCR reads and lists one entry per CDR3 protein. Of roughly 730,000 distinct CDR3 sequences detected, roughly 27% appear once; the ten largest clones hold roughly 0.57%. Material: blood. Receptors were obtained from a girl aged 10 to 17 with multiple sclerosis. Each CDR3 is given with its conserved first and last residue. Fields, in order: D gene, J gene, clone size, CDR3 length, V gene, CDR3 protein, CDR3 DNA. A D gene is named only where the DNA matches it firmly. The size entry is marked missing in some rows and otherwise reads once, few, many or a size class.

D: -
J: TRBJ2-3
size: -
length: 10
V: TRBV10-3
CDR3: CAIRGDTQYF
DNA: TGTGCCATCAGGGGAGATACGCAGTATTTT

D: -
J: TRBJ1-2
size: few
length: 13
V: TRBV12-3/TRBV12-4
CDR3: CASRSQGNYGYTF
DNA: TGTGCCAGCAGGTCACAGGGTAACTATGGCTACACCTTC

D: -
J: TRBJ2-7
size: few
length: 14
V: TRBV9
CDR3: CASSTGLKGHEQYF
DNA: TGTGCCAGCAGCACGGGCCTCAAGGGACACGAGCAGTACTTC

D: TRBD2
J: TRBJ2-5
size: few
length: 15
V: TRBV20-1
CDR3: CSARRASGRLGTQYF
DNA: TGCAGTGCTAGACGGGCTAGCGGGAGGTTGGGGACCCAGTACTTC

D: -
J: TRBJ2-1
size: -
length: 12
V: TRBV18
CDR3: CASSPVLETQFF
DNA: TGTGCCAGCTCACCAGTTTTGGAGACCCAGTTCTTC

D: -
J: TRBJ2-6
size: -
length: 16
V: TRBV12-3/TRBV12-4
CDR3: CASSLALGSGANVLTF
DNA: TGTGCCAGCAGTTTAGCGCTTGGGTCTGGGGCCAACGTCCTGACTTTC

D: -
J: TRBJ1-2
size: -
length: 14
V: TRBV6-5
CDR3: CAARESQGSYGYTF
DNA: TGTGCCGCGCGAGAAAGTCAGGGGAGCTATGGCTACACCTTC

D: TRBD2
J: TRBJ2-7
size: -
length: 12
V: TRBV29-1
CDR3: CSVEWGGETKYF
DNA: TGCAGCGTTGAATGGGGAGGGGAGACCAAGTACTTC

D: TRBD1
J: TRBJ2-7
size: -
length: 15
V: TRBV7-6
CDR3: CASSLSTGARYEQYF
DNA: TGTGCCAGCAGCTTATCGACAGGGGCCCGCTACGAGCAGTACTTC

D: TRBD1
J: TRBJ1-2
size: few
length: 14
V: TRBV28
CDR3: CASSLTGTDYGYTF
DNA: TGTGCCAGCAGTCTCACCGGGACAGACTATGGCTACACCTTC

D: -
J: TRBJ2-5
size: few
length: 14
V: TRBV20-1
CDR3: CSARVPQRAETQYF
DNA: TGCAGTGCTAGAGTCCCCCAGCGGGCAGAGACCCAGTACTTC

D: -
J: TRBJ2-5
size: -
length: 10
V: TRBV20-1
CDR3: CSAEKGEQYF
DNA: TGCAGTGCCGAGAAAGGGGAGCAGTACTTC

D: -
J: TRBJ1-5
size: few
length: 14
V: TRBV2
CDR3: CASSAGRVNQPQHF
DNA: TGTGCCAGCAGTGCGGGACGGGTCAATCAGCCCCAGCATTTT

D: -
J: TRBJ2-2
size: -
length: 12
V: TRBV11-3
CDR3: CASSLDAGELFF
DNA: TGTGCCAGCAGCTTAGACGCCGGGGAGCTGTTTTTT

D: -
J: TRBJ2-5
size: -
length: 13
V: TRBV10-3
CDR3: CAISDNREETQYF
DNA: TGTGCCATCAGTGATAACAGGGAAGAGACCCAGTACTTC

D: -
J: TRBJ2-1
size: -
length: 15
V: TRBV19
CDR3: CASSPPRGLYNEQFF
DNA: TGTGCCAGTAGTCCCCCTCGGGGACTTTACAATGAGCAGTTCTTC

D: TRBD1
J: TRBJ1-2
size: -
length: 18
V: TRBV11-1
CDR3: CASSLRSIGGGPNYGYTF
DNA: TGTGCCAGCAGCCTACGATCGATAGGGGGCGGCCCCAACTATGGCTACACCTTC